Below are 13 T cell receptor beta chains sequenced from a single sample in a study of siplizumab effects on memory and regulatory T cells. Data came from immunoSEQ multiplex PCR; TCRdb stores just in-frame clones and leaves some out. Here the sample spans about 110,000 clones, more than 90% being singletons. Sequencing was done on a sample of CD4+ T cells sorted from blood. Every receptor here comes from a human donor in good health.

CDR3 nucleotides: TGTGCCAGCAGTTTAGGGGAGTCCGAGCAGTACTTC. It encodes CASSLGESEQYF. The chain employs TRBV27 and TRBJ2-7, with D possibly TRBD2 on 5 matching bases. The V gene's germline CDR1 is MNHEY and CDR2 SMNVEV (reference sequence). Trimming took off 2 bases at V and 6 bases at J, with 8 bases between the two ends. The CDR3 has 12 residues.

V usage is TRBV6-6 and J usage is TRBJ2-7; D is ambiguous. Between the trimmed V and J ends, which lost 0 bases and 5 bases, there was a span of 8 bases. CDR3 size: 13 residues. Germline CDR1 reads MNHNY; CDR2 reads SVGAGI (reference sequence). The CDR3 sequence: CASSYSWLHEQYF. CDR3 nucleotides: TGTGCCAGCAGTTACTCCTGGCTACACGAGCAGTACTTC.

This clone was found once. This chain uses TRBV25-1 with TRBJ1-2, with a weak D call TRBD1 (5 bases). Germline values: CDR1 MGHDK, CDR2 SYGVNS. Trimming pared 7 bases from V and 0 bases from J, leaving 6 bases between. The CDR3 covers 12 residues. For the CDR3, the DNA is TGTGCCAGCACGGGGGCTAACTATGGCTACACCTTC. Protein product: CASTGANYGYTF.

The rearrangement joins TRBV21-1 to TRBJ1-1; the table's D call, TRBD1, was not checked against the DNA. TRBV21-1 is a known pseudogene. The CDR3 length is 13 residues. The CDR3 bases are TGTGCCAGCAGATACAATTTGAACACTGAAGCTTTCTTT. Amino acids: CASRYNLNTEAFF.

The J gene is TRBJ2-3, the V gene TRBV11-1; 8 bases are a match to TRBD1. V was clipped by 5 bases and J by 1 base; unmatched bases: 8. From germline, CDR1 is SGHAT and CDR2 FQDESV (reference sequence). CDR3 length: 16 amino acids. The CDR3 nucleotides read TGTGCCAGCAGCGGAGCAAACAGGGGGGGCACAGATACGCAGTATTTT. Its protein is CASSGANRGGTDTQYF.

The chain has TRBV5-8 and TRBJ1-1, with D hard to call. Per the germline V gene, CDR1 is SGHTS and CDR2 is YDEGEE. Trimming took off 4 bases at V and 0 bases at J, with 10 bases between the two ends. CDR3 length: 14 amino acids. This CDR3 reads CASSRRVVNTEAFF. CDR3 DNA sequence: TGTGCCAGCAGCCGACGGGTCGTGAACACTGAAGCTTTCTTT.

This clone came up once. This chain uses TRBV10-3 with TRBJ2-1; the D is unclear. Trimming removed 2 bases at V and 5 bases at J, with 10 bases between. The germline gives CDR1 ENHRY, CDR2 SYGVKD. The CDR3 sequence is 14 residues long. The CDR3 is CAISERPDDNEQFF. The CDR3 bases are TGTGCCATCAGTGAGCGCCCGGACGACAATGAGCAGTTCTTC.

The rearrangement joins TRBV30 to TRBJ2-1, with 9 bases lining up with TRBD1. The trim removed 3 bases at V and 7 bases at J, leaving 13 bases unmatched. This CDR3 comprises 16 residues. Germline CDR1 reads GTSNPN; CDR2 reads SVGIG (reference sequence). The CDR3 loop reads CAWRPRQGGLVNEQFF. DNA for the CDR3: TGTGCCTGGAGACCCCGACAGGGGGGGTTAGTGAATGAGCAGTTCTTC.

The chain combines TRBV21-1 with TRBJ2-1; TRBD2 is taken as the D call from the table, unchecked against the DNA. TRBV21-1 is deemed a pseudogene. The CDR3 is 16 residues long. CDR3 protein: CASTHLSAGEDGEQFF. In DNA, the CDR3 is TGTGCCAGCACGCATCTGTCGGCGGGAGAGGATGGTGAGCAGTTCTTC.

The rearrangement uses TRBV10-1 and TRBJ2-7, with 14 bases matching TRBD2. The germline V gene has CDR1 WNHNN and CDR2 SYGVQD (reference sequence). CDR3 length: 16 residues. With 8 bases clipped from V and 3 bases from J, the junction kept 9 bases outside the gene matches. CDR3 sequence reads: CASGGRGLAGDYEQYF. The CDR3, as DNA: TGCGCCAGCGGGGGGCGGGGACTAGCGGGAGACTACGAGCAGTACTTC.

The gene calls are TRBV6-5 and TRBJ2-3, with D tentatively TRBD1 (5 bases). The ends were cut back, 2 bases at V and 4 bases at J, with 10 bases in the middle. The CDR3 is made up of 14 amino acids. Germline CDR1 and CDR2: MNHEY and SVGAGI. The CDR3 bases are TGTGCCAGCAGTTACGGGCAGGGTGCAGATACGCAGTATTTT. Encoded protein: CASSYGQGADTQYF.

The chain uses TRBV5-1 and TRBJ1-5; 9 nucleotides line up with TRBD1. V trimming: 5 bases; J trimming: 1 base; junction bases outside the gene matches: 4. This CDR3 spans 15 amino acids. Germline values: CDR1 SGHRS, CDR2 YFSETQ. DNA of the CDR3: TGCGCCAGCAGGGCGACAGGGGGAAGCAATCAGCCCCAGCATTTT. Amino acids: CASRATGGSNQPQHF.

The CDR3 protein is CASSEEAGGYNEQFF. CDR3 bases: TGCGCCAGCAGTGAGGAAGCGGGTGGGTACAATGAGCAGTTCTTC. The chain uses TRBV10-1 and TRBJ2-1; maybe TRBD2 (6 bases). This CDR3 comprises 15 residues. Germline assignment: CDR1 WNHNN and CDR2 SYGVQD (reference sequence). Deletions cut 2 bases from V and 4 bases from J, with 12 bases between.